Each of the 15 T cell receptor beta chains below was sequenced from the same sample in a study of cytomegalovirus exposure and HLA in healthy donors. The PCR used 60 Vbeta and 13 Jbeta primers. Method: immunoSEQ multiplex PCR; TCRdb's copy keeps in-frame clones and lacks some. The sample shows around 150,000 clones, 68% of them seen only once. Input material: PBMCs. The receptors originated from a woman in her thirties or forties in good health and CMV-seropositive.

The gene calls are TRBV18 and TRBJ2-3; D possibly corresponds to TRBD1 (6 bases). V shed 1 base and J shed 0 bases, with 11 bases lying between them. Looked up from germline, CDR1 is KGHSH and CDR2 is LQKENI. The CDR3 totals 16 residues. The CDR3 region is CASSPLQGPSTDTQYF. For the CDR3, the DNA is TGTGCCAGCTCACCACTACAGGGCCCTAGCACAGATACGCAGTATTTT. The full variable domain, rest sourced from reference TRBV18 and TRBJ2-3, is NAGVMQNPRHLVRRRGQEARLRCSPMKGHSHVYWYRQLPEEGLKFMVYLQKENIIDESGMPKERFSAEFPKEGPSILRIQQVVRGDSAAYFCASSPLQGPSTDTQYFGPGTRLTVL.

This chain uses TRBV10-3 with TRBJ2-3, with 8 positions matching TRBD1. Germline CDR1 is ENHRY and CDR2 is SYGVKD. V shed 9 bases, J shed 5 bases, and the junction held 1 base outside the gene matches. This CDR3 comprises 11 residues. CDR3: CAITGGDTQYF. CDR3 nucleotide sequence: TGTGCCATTACAGGGGGAGATACGCAGTATTTT.

The chain carries TRBV7-9 and TRBJ2-1; 12 nucleotides match TRBD2. The trim removed 5 bases at V and 8 bases at J, leaving 7 bases unmatched. The germline V gene encodes CDR1 SEHNR and CDR2 FQNEAQ (reference sequence). CDR3 length equals 15 residues. The CDR3 coding sequence is TGTGCCAGCAGCCAACTAGCGGGGGGCCCCGATGAGCAGTTCTTC. Translating gives CASSQLAGGPDEQFF.

The CDR3 DNA follows: TGTGCCAGCAGCCCCAGAGGACAGCTAGAGACCCAGTACTTC. Residues: CASSPRGQLETQYF. The chain employs TRBV7-8 and TRBJ2-5, with TRBD1 as a possible D gene (6 bases). The CDR3 is 14 residues long. V was pared by 5 bases and J by 4 bases, with 14 bases between. CDR1 and CDR2 from the germline V gene are SGHVS and FQNEAQ.

The CDR3 region is CASSYIQGGIYYEQYF. CDR3 bases: TGTGCCAGCAGCTATATTCAAGGGGGCATCTACTACGAGCAGTACTTC. The gene calls are TRBV5-4 and TRBJ2-7, with 7 bases matching TRBD1. There are 16 residues in the CDR3. The J segment lost 3 bases and the V segment lost 3 bases, leaving 12 bases of the junction unmatched. Germline assignment: CDR1 SGHNT and CDR2 YYREEE (reference sequence).

This rearrangement joins TRBV4-1 to TRBJ2-3; weak D call: TRBD2 (5 bases). The CDR3 consists of 15 residues. Germline CDR1 reads MGHRA; CDR2 reads YSYEKL. Trimming left V 3 bases short and J 4 bases short, with 14 bases between. This CDR3 reads CASSHTGSGADTQYF. CDR3 DNA sequence: TGCGCCAGCAGCCATACGGGGTCTGGCGCAGATACGCAGTATTTT.

The J gene is TRBJ1-1, the V gene TRBV28, with a possible D match to TRBD1 (6 bases). V dropped 1 base and J dropped 9 bases, with 15 bases sitting between them. This CDR3 comprises 14 residues. Germline V gene lookup returns CDR1 MDHEN and CDR2 SYDVKM. The CDR3 DNA follows: TGTGCCAGCAGTTTATCGGACAGTCTCCCAAAAGCTTTCTTT. This encodes CASSLSDSLPKAFF. The variable domain in full, with the rest retrieved from reference TRBV28 and TRBJ1-1, is DVKVTQSSRYLVKRTGEKVFLECVQDMDHENMFWYRQDPGLGLRLIYFSYDVKMKEKGDIPEGYSVSREKKERFSLILESASTNQTSMYLCASSLSDSLPKAFFGQGTRLTVV.

This clone was observed a few times. The CDR3: CASSESRGKFGTDTQYF. In nucleotides, the CDR3 is TGCGCCAGCAGTGAGTCGAGGGGGAAGTTTGGCACAGATACGCAGTATTTT. The rearrangement joins TRBV10-1 to TRBJ2-3; D might be TRBD1 (6 bases). The length of the CDR3 is 17 residues. Between the trimmed V and J ends, which lost 0 bases and 1 base, there was a span of 14 bases. CDR1 WNHNN and CDR2 SYGVQD come from the germline V gene (reference sequence).

V usage is TRBV11-3 and J usage is TRBJ1-1, with D unclear. Deletions cut 3 bases from V and 4 bases from J, with 9 bases between. Germline CDR1 is SGHNT and CDR2 is YENEEA. CDR3 length: 13 amino acids. The CDR3 DNA sequence: TGTGCCAGCAGCTTCGCGAGGAGCACTGAAGCTTTCTTT. Protein product: CASSFARSTEAFF.

V usage is TRBV7-2 and J usage is TRBJ2-2; the match to TRBD2 covers 8 bases. V shed 6 bases, J shed 6 bases, and the junction held 9 bases outside the gene matches. This CDR3 comprises 15 residues. Per the germline V gene, CDR1 is SGHTA and CDR2 is FQGNSA. CDR3 sequence: CASRDGGASAGELFF. The CDR3 DNA sequence: TGTGCCAGCAGGGACGGGGGGGCCTCGGCCGGGGAGCTGTTTTTT.

The J gene is TRBJ1-6, the V gene TRBV25-1; no definite D call. Trimming left V 3 bases short and J 14 bases short, with 11 bases between. Germline V gene lookup returns CDR1 MGHDK and CDR2 SYGVNS. This CDR3 comprises 12 residues. The CDR3, as DNA: TGTGCCAGCAGTGATGTTGTCTTTGCCCTCCACTTT. It is translated as CASSDVVFALHF.

The V gene is TRBV9, the J gene TRBJ2-4; 9 bases map to TRBD1. Unmatched junction bases numbered 17, after V lost 4 bases and J lost 3 bases. From germline, CDR1 is SGDLS and CDR2 YYNGEE. The CDR3 runs 19 residues. The CDR3: CASSPRTGVRFEGKNIQYF. CDR3 coding DNA: TGTGCCAGCAGCCCCCGGACAGGGGTCAGGTTTGAGGGCAAAAACATTCAGTACTTC.

J is TRBJ1-1 and V is TRBV10-3, with 10 positions matching TRBD1. CDR1 and CDR2 from the germline V gene are ENHRY and SYGVKD. The CDR3 runs to 13 residues. The V gene end was trimmed by 2 bases and the J gene end by 7 bases; junction bases not matched to a gene: 1. The CDR3: CAISEGQGGEAFF. The CDR3 nucleotides are TGTGCCATCAGTGAGGGACAGGGGGGTGAAGCTTTCTTT.

The CDR3 DNA is TGTGCCAGCAGCTTAGAGGGCGGGACCTACACCGGGGAGCTGTTTTTT. As protein: CASSLEGGTYTGELFF. J is TRBJ2-2 and V is TRBV11-2; TRBD2 is a possible D gene (6 bases). Between the trimmed V and J ends, which lost 0 bases and 3 bases, there was a span of 11 bases. The CDR3 runs 16 residues. The germline V gene encodes CDR1 SGHAT and CDR2 FQNNGV.

The V call is TRBV5-1, the J call TRBJ2-7; maybe TRBD1 (5 bases). There are 13 residues in the CDR3. Germline V lookup: CDR1 SGHRS, CDR2 YFSETQ. Trimming took off 4 bases at V and 4 bases at J, with 12 bases between the two ends. CDR3 sequence reads: CASSPRTGYEQYF. The CDR3 coding sequence is TGCGCCAGCAGCCCACGAACAGGTTACGAGCAGTACTTC.